The 5 T cell receptor beta chains given below trace back to one sample, sequenced in a study of blood T cell repertoires in COVID-19. Measured with immunoSEQ multiplex PCR; TCRdb has only the in-frame clones, and not every one. The table lists 9,500 to 15,000 clones, roughly 85% of them singletons. The sequencing sample was made of peripheral blood. The receptors shown here come from a human donor in a cohort sampled during active COVID-19.

The chain couples TRBV28 to TRBJ2-1, with 7 bases that match TRBD1. CDR3 length: 13 residues. Germline V gives CDR1 MDHEN, CDR2 SYDVKM. The J segment lost 13 bases and the V segment lost 0 bases, leaving 6 bases of the junction unmatched. CDR3 protein: CASSLWGDSGQFF. For the CDR3, the DNA is TGTGCCAGCAGTTTATGGGGGGACAGTGGACAGTTCTTC.

V and J are TRBV12-3 or TRBV12-4 and TRBJ1-5; D not certain. Trimming cost V 1 base and J 5 bases, with 6 bases left between them. This CDR3 has 13 residues. The chain's CDR3 is CASSLGADQPQHF. CDR3 sequence (DNA): TGTGCCAGCAGTTTAGGAGCCGATCAGCCCCAGCATTTT.

The genes are TRBV7-3 and TRBJ2-1; D perhaps matches TRBD2 (6 bases). V was clipped by 5 bases and J by 10 bases, with 12 bases between them. The CDR3 covers 12 residues. Germline assignment: CDR1 SGHTA and CDR2 FQGTGA. The CDR3 loop reads CASSLPGLEQFF. The CDR3 nucleotides are TGTGCCAGCAGCCTACCGGGACTGGAGCAGTTCTTC.

CDR3 sequence (DNA): TGCAGTGCTAGTTTTAGCGGGGCATCAAATGAGCAGTTCTTC. Protein sequence: CSASFSGASNEQFF. V usage is TRBV20-1 and J usage is TRBJ2-1, with 8 bases fitting TRBD2. J lost 7 bases, V lost 3 bases, and 8 bases had no gene match. The germline gives CDR1 DFQATT, CDR2 SNEGSKA (reference sequence). The CDR3 consists of 14 residues.

The chain combines TRBV4-2 with TRBJ1-2; D possibly corresponds to TRBD1 (5 bases). Trimming shortened V by 0 bases and J by 9 bases, and 17 bases separated the two germline ends. Germline V gene data show CDR1 as LGHNA and CDR2 as YNFKEQ. The CDR3 sequence is 15 residues long. The DNA of the CDR3 is TGTGCCAGCAGCCAAGACTCAGGCAGGGAAATAAGCTACACCTTC. Protein sequence: CASSQDSGREISYTF.